This T cell receptor beta chain was observed in a study of technical replicates of blood from several donors. With 3 bases clipped from V and 2 bases from J, the junction kept 9 bases outside the gene matches. The CDR3 has 18 amino acids. Germline CDR1 reads WNHNN; CDR2 reads SYGVQD (reference sequence). Data came from immunoSEQ multiplex PCR; TCRdb stores just in-frame clones and leaves some out. The top ten clones hold 0.22% of a sample with 45,000 to 55,000 clones, 90% to 95% of them seen once. The chain employs TRBV10-1 and TRBJ2-3; 12 bases are a match to TRBD2. Material: T cells isolated from PBMCs. The sequence was obtained from a human donor in good health. The CDR3 loop is CASSESLAGGLYTDTQYF. The CDR3, as DNA: TGCGCCAGCAGTGAATCTCTAGCGGGAGGGCTATACACAGATACGCAGTATTTT.